Each of the 31 T cell receptor beta chains below was sequenced from the same sample in a study of T cells after yellow fever vaccination. TCRdb re-called the 5' RACE reads with MiXCR, one entry per CDR3 protein. Of around 550,000 distinct CDR3 sequences in the sample, 15% to 20% were seen once. The sample in question was PBMCs, obtained 15 days after the yellow fever booster vaccination. These receptors were taken from a man aged 25-40 years who received the YFV17D yellow fever vaccine.

This clonotype has only a few counts. CDR3 nucleotide sequence: TGTGCCAGCAGTTTAACCAGGGACGGTCAGCCCCAGCATTTT. It codes for CASSLTRDGQPQHF. The rearrangement joins TRBV12-3 or TRBV12-4 to TRBJ1-5, with a possible D match to TRBD1 (5 bases). The CDR3 sequence is 14 residues long. Deletions cut 2 bases from V and 6 bases from J, with 11 bases between.

This clonotype showed up just a few times. The chain employs TRBV7-9 and TRBJ2-1, with D unclear. This CDR3 is 14 amino acids long. Per germline, CDR1 SEHNR and CDR2 FQNEAQ (reference sequence). Trimming removed 1 base at V and 7 bases at J, with 11 bases between. The CDR3 region has the DNA TGTGCCAGCAGCTTAGTGGCAGACGGGAATGAGCAGTTCTTC. It is translated as CASSLVADGNEQFF. The whole variable domain, filled in from reference TRBV7-9 and TRBJ2-1, reads DTGVSQNPRHKITKRGQNVTFRCDPISEHNRLYWYRQTLGQGPEFLTYFQNEAQLEKSRLLSDRFSAERPKGSFSTLEIQRTEQGDSAMYLCASSLVADGNEQFFGPGTRLTVL.

This clonotype was observed a handful of times. The J gene is TRBJ1-4, the V gene TRBV5-1; D is ambiguous. Germline CDR1 reads SGHRS; CDR2 reads YFSETQ. The CDR3 spans 14 residues. Trimming pared 4 bases from V and 8 bases from J, leaving 15 bases between. The CDR3 DNA sequence: TGCGCCAGCAGCCGTCAAGAAGGAAGCGAAAAACTGTTTTTT. Its translation: CASSRQEGSEKLFF.

This clonotype turned up a few times. The gene calls are TRBV6-2 or TRBV6-3 and TRBJ2-1; TRBD2 agrees at 7 bases. The CDR3 spans 12 residues. The V gene end was trimmed by 0 bases and the J gene end by 12 bases; junction bases not matched to a gene: 2. Per germline, CDR1 MNHEY and CDR2 SVGEGT. The CDR3, as DNA: TGTGCCAGCAGTTACTCGACGGGAGGGCAGTTCTTC. This gives the protein CASSYSTGGQFF.

This clonotype occurred a few times. CDR3 loop: CASSYTRDYEQYF. The CDR3 DNA reads TGTGCCAGCAGCTACACAAGGGACTACGAGCAGTACTTC. This chain links TRBV7-9 with TRBJ2-7, with D unclear. Germline V CDR1 and CDR2: SEHNR, FQNEAQ (reference sequence). The CDR3 length is 13 residues. V was shortened by 4 bases and J by 3 bases, with 10 bases between the two germline ends.

This clonotype occurred a few times. The CDR3: CAWSVGTSGNPYF. CDR3 sequence (DNA): TGTGCCTGGAGTGTAGGGACTAGCGGGAATCCGTATTTT. The chain combines TRBV30 with TRBJ2-3, with 13 bases that match TRBD2. The germline V gene has CDR1 GTSNPN and CDR2 SVGIG (reference sequence). The CDR3 is 13 residues long. The V gene end was trimmed by 0 bases and the J gene end by 14 bases; junction bases not matched to a gene: 5.

This chain links TRBV29-1 with TRBJ2-5, with 13 bases lining up with TRBD2. The J segment lost 2 bases and the V segment lost 0 bases, leaving 6 bases of the junction unmatched. CDR1 and CDR2 from the germline V gene are SQVTM and ANQGSEA. The CDR3 runs 17 residues. The DNA for the CDR3 is TGCAGCGTTGAAGATGGACTAGCGGGAGATCTGCAAGAGACCCAGTACTTC. This encodes CSVEDGLAGDLQETQYF.

The chain links TRBV7-8 to TRBJ2-6, with unresolved D. Germline CDR1 SGHVS, CDR2 FQNEAQ. There are 17 residues in the CDR3. V was shortened by 5 bases and J by 0 bases, with 14 bases between the two germline ends. The CDR3 here is CASSPAWVNSGANVLTF. The CDR3 DNA reads as TGTGCCAGCAGCCCTGCGTGGGTTAACTCTGGGGCCAACGTCCTGACTTTC. The whole variable domain, remainder taken from reference TRBV7-8 and TRBJ2-6, is GAGVSQSPRYKVAKRGQDVALRCDPISGHVSLFWYQQALGQGPEFLTYFQNEAQLDKSGLPSDRFFAERPEGSVSTLKIQRTQQEDSAVYLCASSPAWVNSGANVLTFGAGSRLTVL.

The genes are TRBV20-1 and TRBJ1-2, with 7 bases that match TRBD1. Looked up from germline, CDR1 is DFQATT and CDR2 is SNEGSKA (reference sequence). This CDR3 is 14 amino acids long. V lost 0 bases, J lost 5 bases, and 6 bases stayed unmatched. CDR3 sequence: CSARDHQGGYGYTF. For the CDR3, the DNA is TGCAGTGCTAGAGATCACCAGGGGGGATATGGCTACACCTTC.

This clonotype appeared a few times. V and J are TRBV7-9 and TRBJ1-5, with 8 positions matching TRBD1. Germline V CDR1 and CDR2: SEHNR, FQNEAQ (reference sequence). V lost 5 bases, J lost 0 bases, and 6 bases stayed unmatched. The CDR3 has 16 amino acids. CDR3 sequence (DNA): TGTGCCAGCAGCCCCGGGACAGGCGTTAGCAATCAGCCCCAGCATTTT. This codes for CASSPGTGVSNQPQHF.

The CDR3 reads CSATRDYLETQYF. The CDR3 DNA sequence: TGCAGTGCCACCAGGGACTATTTGGAGACCCAGTACTTC. The chain joins TRBV20-1 to TRBJ2-5; 7 bases are a match to TRBD2. Germline CDR1 is DFQATT and CDR2 is SNEGSKA (reference sequence). The V gene end was trimmed by 6 bases and the J gene end by 5 bases; junction bases not matched to a gene: 9. The CDR3 spans 13 residues.

J is TRBJ1-1 and V is TRBV12-3 or TRBV12-4; D might be TRBD1 (5 bases). This CDR3 has 15 amino acids. V lost 0 bases and J 5 bases, leaving 13 bases between the germline ends. The CDR3 sequence is CASSLALDSRTEAFF. CDR3 sequence (DNA): TGTGCCAGCAGTTTAGCCCTCGACAGCAGGACTGAAGCTTTCTTT.

This clonotype was detected a few times. V is TRBV15 and J is TRBJ2-7; possible D gene TRBD1, 5 bases. CDR3 size: 14 residues. Trimming pared 10 bases from V and 2 bases from J, leaving 18 bases between. The V gene's germline CDR1 is LNHNV and CDR2 YYDKDF (reference sequence). The CDR3 spells CARRPDDSPYEQYF. The CDR3 DNA sequence: TGTGCCAGAAGACCAGACGACAGCCCCTACGAGCAGTACTTC.

This clonotype was counted at least ten times. The chain joins TRBV3-1 to TRBJ1-5; no clear D gene. This CDR3 has 14 residues. V was shortened by 3 bases and J by 4 bases, with 10 bases between the two germline ends. CDR1 is LGHDT and CDR2 is YNNKEL in the germline V gene (reference sequence). CDR3 coding DNA: TGTGCCAGCAGCCACAGAGGAGTAAATCAGCCCCAGCATTTT. Its protein is CASSHRGVNQPQHF.

This clonotype was detected many times. V gene TRBV10-2 combines with J gene TRBJ2-3; a possible D gene is TRBD2 (6 bases). Germline V gene data show CDR1 as WSHSY and CDR2 as SAAADI. V was shortened by 5 bases and J by 3 bases, with 12 bases between the two germline ends. The CDR3 is 14 residues long. CDR3 DNA: TGCGCCAGCAGTCCGACTAGAACGACAGATACGCAGTATTTT. Translation gives CASSPTRTTDTQYF.

The rearrangement links TRBV7-2 to TRBJ2-2, with 10 bases that match TRBD2. CDR3 size: 14 residues. V was clipped by 4 bases and J by 6 bases; unmatched bases: 2. CDR1 SGHTA and CDR2 FQGNSA come from the germline V gene. In nucleotides, the CDR3 is TGTGCCAGCAGCTACCTAGCGGGAGCCGGGGAGCTGTTTTTT. It specifies CASSYLAGAGELFF.

In this sample, this clonotype turned up a few times. This chain uses TRBV6-5 with TRBJ2-3, with D unclear. This CDR3 spans 12 amino acids. Germline values: CDR1 MNHEY, CDR2 SVGAGI. The germline V and J ends were trimmed by 5 bases and 9 bases, with 12 bases remaining between them. The CDR3 DNA reads TGTGCCAGCAGTCAATCGGTGGGCACGCAGTATTTT. This sequence encodes CASSQSVGTQYF.

This clonotype turned up a few times. This chain connects TRBV5-5 to TRBJ1-6; TRBD1 aligns across 10 bases. The germline V gene encodes CDR1 SGHKS and CDR2 YYEKEE (reference sequence). J gave up 5 bases and V 7 bases, and 3 bases lay outside the gene matches. The CDR3 loop spans 14 amino acids. CDR3 loop: CASGGTGDNSPLHF. In DNA form, the CDR3 reads TGTGCCAGCGGGGGGACAGGGGATAATTCACCCCTCCACTTT.

This clonotype was counted only a few times. The chain carries TRBV6-2 or TRBV6-3 and TRBJ2-3; D possibly corresponds to TRBD1 (6 bases). The CDR3 sequence is 13 residues long. CDR1 and CDR2 from the germline V gene are MNHEY and SVGEGT. V dropped 11 bases and J dropped 2 bases, with 14 bases sitting between them. The DNA of the CDR3 is TGTGCCCACCGGGACACAAACACAGATACGCAGTATTTT. Its protein is CAHRDTNTDTQYF.

The V call is TRBV6-6, the J call TRBJ2-1, with a weak D call TRBD1 (6 bases). CDR3 length: 13 residues. V was trimmed by 9 bases and J by 0 bases, leaving 9 bases between them. Germline V gene lookup returns CDR1 MNHNY and CDR2 SVGAGI (reference sequence). CDR3: CASQGTSYNEQFF. The CDR3 region has the DNA TGTGCCAGTCAGGGGACCTCCTACAATGAGCAGTTCTTC.

There are a few counts of this clonotype. This chain uses TRBV5-4 with TRBJ2-1; no clear D. Germline values: CDR1 SGHNT, CDR2 YYREEE (reference sequence). The germline V and J ends were trimmed by 1 base and 8 bases, with 16 bases remaining between them. The CDR3 has 15 residues. As DNA, the CDR3 is TGTGCCAGCAGCTTGATTTTTCCGGCGGACCATGAGCAGTTCTTC. Translation gives CASSLIFPADHEQFF.

V usage is TRBV5-1 and J usage is TRBJ2-3; possibly TRBD1 for D (5 bases). This CDR3 contains 13 residues. Trimming removed 4 bases from V and 5 bases from J, with 11 bases in between. CDR1 SGHRS and CDR2 YFSETQ come from the germline V gene. The CDR3 loop reads CASSANTGDTQYF. DNA for the CDR3: TGCGCCAGCAGCGCAAATACAGGAGATACGCAGTATTTT. Looking up the rest from reference TRBV5-1 and TRBJ2-3 gives the full variable domain: KAGVTQTPRYLIKTRGQQVTLSCSPISGHRSVSWYQQTPGQGLQFLFEYFSETQRNKGNFPGRFSGRQFSNSRSEMNVSTLELGDSALYLCASSANTGDTQYFGPGTRLTVL.

This clonotype showed up just a few times. The rearrangement joins TRBV12-3 or TRBV12-4 to TRBJ2-5, with 7 positions matching TRBD1. V lost 5 bases and J lost 7; bases outside the gene matches: 7. The CDR3 contains 13 residues. CDR3 bases: TGTGCCAGCAGTCCAGGGGGAGATGGGACCCAGTACTTC. It specifies CASSPGGDGTQYF.

This clonotype was counted only a few times. The chain recombines TRBV7-2 with TRBJ2-2; D may be TRBD2 (6 bases). Germline CDR1 and CDR2: SGHTA and FQGNSA. The CDR3 sequence is 13 residues long. V lost 6 bases, J lost 4 bases, and 9 bases lay in between. CDR3 bases: TGTGCCAGCAGAGCGGGTACCACCGGGGAGCTGTTTTTT. It translates to CASRAGTTGELFF.

CDR3 in DNA: TGTGCCAGCAGTTACTCTCGTATTCAGCCCCAGCATTTT. This codes for CASSYSRIQPQHF. This chain connects TRBV6-5 to TRBJ1-5; unclear D gene. With 0 bases removed from V and 6 bases from J, the gap between germline ends came to 6 bases. CDR3 length equals 13 residues. Germline V gene sequence: CDR1 MNHEY, CDR2 SVGAGI.

The rearrangement joins TRBV5-1 to TRBJ2-5, with 14 nucleotides matching TRBD2. The CDR3 covers 17 residues. With 4 bases clipped from V and 3 bases from J, the junction kept 8 bases outside the gene matches. In germline, CDR1 is SGHRS, CDR2 YFSETQ. The chain's CDR3 is CASSPRTSGRRKETQYF. The CDR3 DNA reads as TGCGCCAGCAGCCCCCGGACTAGCGGGAGGCGGAAAGAGACCCAGTACTTC.

This clonotype occurred a few times. The V gene is TRBV20-1, the J gene TRBJ2-1; 12 bases align to TRBD2. The germline gives CDR1 DFQATT, CDR2 SNEGSKA (reference sequence). CDR3 length equals 14 residues. With 3 bases clipped from V and 12 bases from J, the junction kept 9 bases outside the gene matches. This CDR3 is CSASGLAGGIVQFF. CDR3 nucleotides: TGCAGTGCTAGTGGGCTAGCGGGAGGGATTGTGCAGTTCTTC.

A few counts support this clonotype. V and J are TRBV7-2 and TRBJ2-3; D not certain. V gave up 5 bases and J gave up 5 bases, with 11 bases separating them. This CDR3 is 13 amino acids long. Germline values: CDR1 SGHTA, CDR2 FQGNSA. Here the CDR3 reads CASSPTLGDTQYF. CDR3 DNA: TGTGCCAGCAGCCCGACCCTCGGAGATACGCAGTATTTT.

The V gene is TRBV20-1, the J gene TRBJ2-7, with a tentative D call TRBD2 (5 bases). The CDR3 runs to 12 residues. The V gene lost 5 bases and the J gene lost 2 bases, with 10 bases spanning the gap. Germline values: CDR1 DFQATT, CDR2 SNEGSKA (reference sequence). CDR3 in DNA: TGCAGTGCTCCCGACGGGGCCTACGAGCAGTACTTC. Protein sequence: CSAPDGAYEQYF.

The J gene is TRBJ2-5, the V gene TRBV5-1; no reliable D call. Germline lookup yields CDR1 SGHRS and CDR2 YFSETQ. Between the trimmed V and J ends, which lost 0 bases and 5 bases, there was a span of 14 bases. The CDR3 loop spans 15 amino acids. The CDR3: CASSLGSGSRETQYF. CDR3 nucleotides: TGCGCCAGCAGCTTGGGCTCTGGCAGTCGGGAGACCCAGTACTTC.

This clonotype was recorded a few times. The chain carries TRBV29-1 and TRBJ2-1, with a possible D match to TRBD1 (5 bases). The CDR3 loop spans 12 amino acids. Germline V gene sequence: CDR1 SQVTM, CDR2 ANQGSEA. The V and J ends lost 1 base and 12 bases respectively, with 13 bases between them. CDR3 sequence: CSVEGQGRVQFF. CDR3 bases: TGCAGCGTTGAAGGCCAGGGTAGGGTGCAGTTCTTC.